This T cell receptor beta chain was sequenced for a study of T cell responses to AZD1222 COVID-19 vaccine. The study's findings and limits: Reports say nearly half of spike-specific TCRs go after unmutated variant regions. Sampling that yielded the repertoires occurred only after the peak T cell response.

The V and J ends lost 1 base and 1 base respectively, with 6 bases between them. CDR3 length: 14 residues. The method was immunoSEQ multiplex PCR; TCRdb's version includes in-frame clones alone and lacks a portion of them. The sample holds around 180,000 clones, 85% to 90% seen once. Notes on this clone: The antigen is undetermined.

This chain links TRBV6-7 with TRBJ2-3, with D hard to call. TRBV6-7 is assigned to the ORF class and has an uncertain function. This TCR was recovered from an adult in good health. Sequencing used peripheral blood, obtained on day 0 of MenACWY control vaccination. CDR3 amino acids: CASSYWVGTDTQYF. The CDR3 bases are TGTGCCAGCAGTTACTGGGTGGGCACAGATACGCAGTATTTT.